This record concerns one T cell receptor (beta chain) sequence. V was clipped by 5 bases and J by 2 bases, with 15 bases between them. Per germline, CDR1 LGHNA and CDR2 YNFKEQ. This CDR3 is 16 amino acids long. The data derive from a study of CD8+ T cells in alopecia areata. For the study at large: The tofacitinib course ran for 6 to 18 months and was followed by 6 months off drug.

Reverse transcribed after extraction, RNA yielded cDNA as the sequencing template. The method was immunoSEQ multiplex PCR; TCRdb's version includes in-frame clones alone and lacks a portion of them. The sample consists of approximately 180,000 clones, 59% of them appearing once. Sequencing used CD4+ T cells sorted from blood, obtained at week 0. The clonotype was recovered from a human donor with alopecia areata. The chain recombines TRBV4-2 with TRBJ2-2; D possibly corresponds to TRBD2 (6 bases). The chain's CDR3 is CASSATVADNTGELFF. CDR3 nucleotides: TGTGCCAGCAGCGCGACGGTAGCGGATAACACCGGGGAGCTGTTTTTT.